This TCR beta chain was found in a study of OX40 agonist ivuxolimab in advanced cancers. Points from the study as a whole: Which antigen the expanded peripheral T cells recognized is unknown.

Produced via immunoSEQ multiplex PCR; TCRdb's table is partial and in-frame only. Of 40,000 or so clones in the sample, approximately 86% are singletons; the top ten hold around 13%. Concerning this clone: Its antigen is unidentified.

Germline V gene data show CDR1 as SEHNR and CDR2 as FQNEAQ (reference sequence). The CDR3 totals 14 residues. The junction had 2 bases not matched to a gene; V was cut back by 2 bases and J by 1 base. This clonotype was obtained from an adult with an advanced solid tumor such as melanoma, head and neck, liver or kidney cancer. The chain has TRBV7-9 and TRBJ2-7, with 7 bases matching TRBD1. Sequenced material: CD4+ or CD8+ T cells sorted from blood, taken in a trial of the OX40 agonist ivuxolimab. The CDR3 region has the DNA TGTGCCAGCAGCTTATCGACAGGGTCCTACGAGCAGTACTTC. It encodes CASSLSTGSYEQYF.